The clone carrying this T cell receptor (beta chain) appeared once. This record comes from a study of technical replicates of blood from several donors. Trimming pared 4 bases from V and 2 bases from J, leaving 11 bases between. The CDR3 loop spans 15 amino acids. Germline lookup yields CDR1 SGHTA and CDR2 FQGTGA. The repertoire was sequenced with immunoSEQ multiplex PCR; TCRdb's copy has only in-frame clones and lacks some. The table shows some 94,000 clones, with about 96% occurring only once. The sequencing sample was made of T cells isolated from PBMCs. The chain has TRBV7-3 and TRBJ2-2; D possibly corresponds to TRBD1 (6 bases). The TCR originated in a human donor in good health. The CDR3 region is CASSYRTANTGELFF. The CDR3 DNA is TGTGCCAGCAGCTACCGGACAGCAAACACCGGGGAGCTGTTTTTT.